A selection of T cell receptor beta chains follows, all from one sample in a study of beta chain features in type 1 diabetes. Sequencing was performed with immunoSEQ multiplex PCR; in TCRdb, only in-frame clones are kept and a portion is missing. The sample yields about 160,000 clones, approximately 8.4% seen once. The material sequenced was central memory CD4+ T cells from blood. These receptors came from a woman between 18 and 29 years old in good health. Each CDR3 is given with its conserved first and last residue. Fields, in order: clone size, J gene, V gene, CDR3 protein. Clone size appears in some rows only: once, few, many, or a class for an expanded clone.

abundance: few; j_gene: TRBJ2-7; v_gene: TRBV9; CDR3aa: CASSIQAGGPSPYEQYF
abundance: .; j_gene: TRBJ1-1; v_gene: TRBV5-1; CDR3aa: CASRHGQGVRTEAFF
abundance: few; j_gene: TRBJ1-3; v_gene: TRBV19; CDR3aa: CASSVRDRPSGNTIYF
abundance: few; j_gene: TRBJ1-1; v_gene: TRBV29-1; CDR3aa: CSISGGLAEAFF
abundance: few; j_gene: TRBJ2-3; v_gene: TRBV5-4; CDR3aa: CASSPPGGSADTQYF
abundance: .; j_gene: TRBJ2-5; v_gene: TRBV2; CDR3aa: CASGDSYQETQYF
abundance: few; j_gene: TRBJ2-3; v_gene: TRBV21-1; CDR3aa: CASSAGQVADTQYF
abundance: .; j_gene: TRBJ2-3; v_gene: TRBV5-1; CDR3aa: CASSLVGGNTDTQYF
abundance: few; j_gene: TRBJ2-7; v_gene: TRBV7-9; CDR3aa: CASSFPATGGHEQYF
abundance: many; j_gene: TRBJ1-1; v_gene: TRBV29-1; CDR3aa: CSVADYEAFF
abundance: .; j_gene: TRBJ1-1; v_gene: TRBV29-1; CDR3aa: CSALDRGLSEAFF
abundance: .; j_gene: TRBJ2-1; v_gene: TRBV5-1; CDR3aa: CASSFDTSDYNEQFF
abundance: .; j_gene: TRBJ1-5; v_gene: TRBV2; CDR3aa: CASRERGLQPQHF
abundance: few; j_gene: TRBJ1-2; v_gene: TRBV18; CDR3aa: CASSPREGYTF
abundance: few; j_gene: TRBJ1-2; v_gene: TRBV7-9; CDR3aa: CASSSGDRGYTF
abundance: many; j_gene: TRBJ2-2; v_gene: TRBV6-6; CDR3aa: CASTPYGEDTGELFF
abundance: .; j_gene: TRBJ2-1; v_gene: TRBV5-1; CDR3aa: CASSLAGLDANEQFF